This section outlines one TCR beta chain sequence together with its context. Its specificity is unknown. The data belong to a study of a mutant IDH1 vaccine in newly diagnosed glioma. Study as a whole: Patients under treatment included about 60% males and 37.5% females and had a mean age of around 40 years. The therapy given earlier, which was standard therapy, consisted of radiotherapy, temozolomide, or both, and most of the patients received both.

Time point described: week 47, end of study. Vaccination used 300 ug of mutant IDH1 20-mer peptide per dose, with topical imiquimod. Across weeks 1, 3, 5, 7, 11, 15, 19 and 23, patients received a vaccination each time, eight in all. Donors had new WHO grade 3 or 4 IDH1-mutant, ATRX-lost astrocytomas. Here immunoSEQ multiplex PCR was the method, and the copy in TCRdb shows in-frame clones only, minus some. The data show about 40,000 clones, approximately 80% seen once. The CDR3 totals 15 residues. Germline trimming cut 4 bases from V and 2 bases from J; bases unmatched to any gene: 7. The V gene's germline CDR1 is MGHRA and CDR2 YSYEKL.

The chain is built from TRBV4-1 and TRBJ2-7, with 8 bases matching TRBD1. The origin of this receptor is a man younger than 35 with glioma. Some clones in this sample may be carry-over from other donors' samples. The sequences come from PBMCs, collected from a glioma patient whose treatment included an IDH1 peptide vaccine. This CDR3 reads CASSPISGGAYEQYF. The CDR3 DNA is TGCGCCAGCAGCCCGATTTCAGGGGGCGCCTACGAGCAGTACTTC.